The sequence of this T cell receptor beta chain was determined in a study of graft-versus-host responses after intestinal transplantation. The wider study: Each recipient received anti-thymocyte globulin induction, then tacrolimus and steroids for about 3 years.

The repertoire was sequenced with immunoSEQ multiplex PCR; TCRdb's copy has only in-frame clones and lacks some. The sample includes tens of thousands of clones, around 87% seen only once; the top ten take roughly 18%. Deletions cut 2 bases from V and 7 bases from J, with 14 bases between. Looked up from germline, CDR1 is MNHEY and CDR2 is SMNVEV (reference sequence). The CDR3 extends over 14 amino acids. Processed graft tissue released its intraepithelial and lamina propria lymphocytes. The rearrangement links TRBV27 to TRBJ2-5, with D perhaps assigned TRBD1 or TRBD2 (5 bases each). This receptor was identified in a human patient who received an intestinal transplant, so some T cells may come from the graft donor. Here the sequenced sample was ileum tissue, taken less than 210 days after intestinal transplant. This CDR3 is CASSLGGPLSTQYF. CDR3 coding DNA: TGTGCCAGCAGTTTAGGGGGACCCCTATCGACCCAGTACTTC.